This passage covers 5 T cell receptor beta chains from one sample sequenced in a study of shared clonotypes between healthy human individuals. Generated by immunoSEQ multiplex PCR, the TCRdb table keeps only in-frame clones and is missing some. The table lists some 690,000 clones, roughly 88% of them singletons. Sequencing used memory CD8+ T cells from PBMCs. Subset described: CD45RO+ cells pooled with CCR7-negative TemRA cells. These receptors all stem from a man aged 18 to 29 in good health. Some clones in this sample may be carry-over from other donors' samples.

This CDR3 is CASSPNTGGIGQPQHF. Written as DNA, the CDR3 is TGTGCCAGCAGCCCCAACACGGGGGGTATCGGTCAGCCCCAGCATTTT. The V gene is TRBV7-8, the J gene TRBJ1-5; tentatively, D is TRBD1 (5 bases). Germline V gene sequence: CDR1 SGHVS, CDR2 FQNEAQ. This CDR3 contains 16 residues. V dropped 5 bases and J dropped 6 bases, with 20 bases sitting between them. The variable domain in full, with the rest retrieved from reference TRBV7-8 and TRBJ1-5, is GAGVSQSPRYKVAKRGQDVALRCDPISGHVSLFWYQQALGQGPEFLTYFQNEAQLDKSGLPSDRFFAERPEGSVSTLKIQRTQQEDSAVYLCASSPNTGGIGQPQHFGDGTRLSIL.

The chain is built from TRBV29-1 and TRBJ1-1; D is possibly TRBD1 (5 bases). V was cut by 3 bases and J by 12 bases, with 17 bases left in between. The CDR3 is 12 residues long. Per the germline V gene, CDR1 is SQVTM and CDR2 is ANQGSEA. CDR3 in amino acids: CSVESPGRSTFF. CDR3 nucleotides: TGCAGCGTTGAGTCCCCGGGACGGTCCACTTTCTTT.

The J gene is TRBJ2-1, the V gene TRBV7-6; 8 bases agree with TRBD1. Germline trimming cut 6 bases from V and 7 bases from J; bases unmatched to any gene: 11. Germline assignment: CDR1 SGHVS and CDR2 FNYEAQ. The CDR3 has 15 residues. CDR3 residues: CASRMGAGGMNEQFF. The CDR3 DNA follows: TGTGCCAGCAGAATGGGGGCAGGGGGCATGAATGAGCAGTTCTTC.

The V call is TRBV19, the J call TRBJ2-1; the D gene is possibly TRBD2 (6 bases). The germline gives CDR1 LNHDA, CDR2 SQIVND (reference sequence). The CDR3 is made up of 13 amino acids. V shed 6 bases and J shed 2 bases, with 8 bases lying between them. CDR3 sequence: CASSGSPYNEQFF. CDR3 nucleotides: TGTGCCAGTAGCGGGAGCCCCTACAATGAGCAGTTCTTC.

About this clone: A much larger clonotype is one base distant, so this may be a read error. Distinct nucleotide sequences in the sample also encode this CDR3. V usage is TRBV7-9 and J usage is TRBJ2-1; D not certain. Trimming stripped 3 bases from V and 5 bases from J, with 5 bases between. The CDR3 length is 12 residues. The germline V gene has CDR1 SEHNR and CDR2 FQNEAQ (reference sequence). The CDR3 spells CASSFGNNEQFF. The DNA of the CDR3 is TGTGCCAGCAGCTTCGGAAACAATGAGCAGTTCTTC. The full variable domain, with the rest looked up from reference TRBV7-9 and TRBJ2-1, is DTGVSQNPRHKITKRGQNVTFRCDPISEHNRLYWYRQTLGQGPEFLTYFQNEAQLEKSRLLSDRFSAERPKGSFSTLEIQRTEQGDSAMYLCASSFGNNEQFFGPGTRLTVL.